The clone carrying this TCR beta chain showed up just a few times. This sample is drawn from a study of beta chain features in type 1 diabetes. As every portion of the isolated RNA was reverse transcribed, the sequencing read expressed TCRB transcripts. Method: immunoSEQ multiplex PCR; TCRdb's copy keeps in-frame clones and lacks some. Of roughly 400,000 clones listed, over 12% are singletons. The CDR3 consists of 15 residues. CDR1 SGDLS and CDR2 YYNGEE come from the germline V gene. The V end lost 0 bases, the J end lost 0 bases, and 6 bases lay between the germline ends. The rearrangement joins TRBV9 to TRBJ2-2; D ambiguous. The specimen sequenced was naive CD4+ T cells from blood. The TCR sequence derives from a young woman in good health. CDR3 bases: TGTGCCAGCAGCGTAGGGCACACGAACACCGGGGAGCTGTTTTTT. As protein: CASSVGHTNTGELFF.